The clone carrying this T cell receptor (beta chain) was detected many times. There are 17 residues in the CDR3. V gave up 7 bases and J gave up 4 bases, with 22 bases separating them. Looked up from germline, CDR1 is MDHEN and CDR2 is SYDVKM. Template material for amplifying TCR beta CDR3 regions consisted of RNA transcripts. First-round RT-PCR with HTBI primers amplified the TCR CDR3 region. Each CDR3 protein gets one entry after TCRdb re-called the multiplex PCR reads with MiXCR. The sample consists of roughly 300,000 distinct CDR3 sequences, roughly 13% of them appearing once. These data are taken from a study of T cells in Graves' hyperthyroidism and ophthalmopathy.

The clonotype comes from a woman aged 25-40 years with Graves' hyperthyroidism. The rearrangement joins TRBV28 to TRBJ2-2; D tentatively fits TRBD1 or TRBD2 (5 bases each). The sample taken for sequencing was blood. For the CDR3, the DNA is TGTGCCAGCAATACGTGGAGCACCCGGGGCGGCACCGGGGAGCTGTTTTTT. Translating gives CASNTWSTRGGTGELFF.